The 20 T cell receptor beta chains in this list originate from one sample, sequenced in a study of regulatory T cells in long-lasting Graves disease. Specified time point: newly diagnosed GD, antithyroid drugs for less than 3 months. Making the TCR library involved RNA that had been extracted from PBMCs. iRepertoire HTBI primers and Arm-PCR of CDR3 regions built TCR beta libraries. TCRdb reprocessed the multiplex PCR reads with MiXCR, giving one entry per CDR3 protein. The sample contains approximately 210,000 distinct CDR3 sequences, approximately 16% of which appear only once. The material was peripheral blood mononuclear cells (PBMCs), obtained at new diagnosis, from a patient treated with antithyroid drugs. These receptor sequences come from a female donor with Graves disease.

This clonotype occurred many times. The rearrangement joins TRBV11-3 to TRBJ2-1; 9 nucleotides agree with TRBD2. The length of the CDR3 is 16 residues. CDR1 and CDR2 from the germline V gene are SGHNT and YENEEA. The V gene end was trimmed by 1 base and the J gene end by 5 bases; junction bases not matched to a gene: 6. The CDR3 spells CASSLGGVAGDNEQFF. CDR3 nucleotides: TGTGCCAGCAGCTTAGGGGGGGTAGCGGGAGACAATGAGCAGTTCTTC.

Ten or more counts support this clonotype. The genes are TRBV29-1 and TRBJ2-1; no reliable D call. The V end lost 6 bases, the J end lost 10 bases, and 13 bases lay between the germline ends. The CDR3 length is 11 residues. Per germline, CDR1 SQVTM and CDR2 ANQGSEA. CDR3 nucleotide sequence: TGCAGCGTGGAATACGGGCTAGAGCAGTTCTTC. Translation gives CSVEYGLEQFF.

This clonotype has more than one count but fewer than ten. CDR3: CASQGHSKGYEQYF. The CDR3 DNA follows: TGTGCCTCCCAAGGCCACTCTAAGGGGTACGAGCAGTACTTC. This chain connects TRBV19 to TRBJ2-7; D is perhaps TRBD1 (5 bases). The germline CDR1 and CDR2 sequences are LNHDA and SQIVND (reference sequence). The CDR3 totals 14 residues. V was cut by 11 bases and J by 4 bases, with 21 bases left in between. The whole variable domain, filled in from reference TRBV19 and TRBJ2-7, reads DGGITQSPKYLFRKEGQNVTLSCEQNLNHDAMYWYRQDPGQGLRLIYYSQIVNDFQKGDIAEGYSVSREKKESFPLTVTSAQKNPTAFYLCASQGHSKGYEQYFGPGTRLTVT.

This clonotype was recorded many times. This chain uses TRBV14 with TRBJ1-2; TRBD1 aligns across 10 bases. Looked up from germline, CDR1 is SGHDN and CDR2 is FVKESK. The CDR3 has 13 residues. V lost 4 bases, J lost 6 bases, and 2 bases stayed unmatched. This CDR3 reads CASSLGTGDGYTF. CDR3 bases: TGTGCCAGCAGCCTGGGGACAGGGGATGGCTACACCTTC.

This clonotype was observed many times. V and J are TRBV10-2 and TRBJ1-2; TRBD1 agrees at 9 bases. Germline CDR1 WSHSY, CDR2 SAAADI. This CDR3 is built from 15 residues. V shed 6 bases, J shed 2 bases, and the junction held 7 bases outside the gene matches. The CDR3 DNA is TGCGCCAGCAGCGGGACAGGGACCCTCAACTATGGCTACACCTTC. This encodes CASSGTGTLNYGYTF.

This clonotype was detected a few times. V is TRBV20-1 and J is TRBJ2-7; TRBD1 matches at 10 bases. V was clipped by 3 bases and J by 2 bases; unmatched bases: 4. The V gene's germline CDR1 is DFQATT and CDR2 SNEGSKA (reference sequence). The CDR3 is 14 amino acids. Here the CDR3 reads CSARGDRGPYEQYF. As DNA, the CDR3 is TGCAGTGCTAGGGGGGACAGGGGCCCCTACGAGCAGTACTTC.

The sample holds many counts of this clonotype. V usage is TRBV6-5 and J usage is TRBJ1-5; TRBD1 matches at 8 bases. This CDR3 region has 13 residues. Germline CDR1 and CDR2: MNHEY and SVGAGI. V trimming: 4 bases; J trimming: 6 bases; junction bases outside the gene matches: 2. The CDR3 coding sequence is TGTGCCAGCAGTTCGGACAGGGTTCAGCCCCAGCATTTT. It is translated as CASSSDRVQPQHF.

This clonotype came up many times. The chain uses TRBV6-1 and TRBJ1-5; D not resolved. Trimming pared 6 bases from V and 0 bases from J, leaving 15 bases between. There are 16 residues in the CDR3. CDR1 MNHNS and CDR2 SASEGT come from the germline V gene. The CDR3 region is CASSPRGLDSNQPQHF. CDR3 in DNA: TGTGCCAGCAGCCCACGGGGTTTGGATAGCAATCAGCCCCAGCATTTT.

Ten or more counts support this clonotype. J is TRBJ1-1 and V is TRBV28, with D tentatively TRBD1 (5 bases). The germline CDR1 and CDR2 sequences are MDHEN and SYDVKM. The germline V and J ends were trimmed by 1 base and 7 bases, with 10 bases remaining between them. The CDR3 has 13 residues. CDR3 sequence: CASSLFRVGEAFF. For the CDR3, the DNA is TGTGCCAGCAGTTTATTCAGGGTTGGTGAAGCTTTCTTT.

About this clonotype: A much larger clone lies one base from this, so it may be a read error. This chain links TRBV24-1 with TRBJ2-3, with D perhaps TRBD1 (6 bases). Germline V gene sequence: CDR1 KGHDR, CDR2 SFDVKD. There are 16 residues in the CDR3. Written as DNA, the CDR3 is TGTGCCGCCAGTGACTCTACAGGGACGAGCACAGATACGCAGTATTTT. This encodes CAASDSTGTSTDTQYF.

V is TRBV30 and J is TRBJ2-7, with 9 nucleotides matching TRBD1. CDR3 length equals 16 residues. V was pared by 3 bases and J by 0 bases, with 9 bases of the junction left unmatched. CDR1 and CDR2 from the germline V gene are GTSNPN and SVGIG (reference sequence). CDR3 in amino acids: CAWRDLDRGGSYEQYF. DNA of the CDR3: TGTGCCTGGAGAGACCTGGACAGGGGCGGCTCCTACGAGCAGTACTTC.

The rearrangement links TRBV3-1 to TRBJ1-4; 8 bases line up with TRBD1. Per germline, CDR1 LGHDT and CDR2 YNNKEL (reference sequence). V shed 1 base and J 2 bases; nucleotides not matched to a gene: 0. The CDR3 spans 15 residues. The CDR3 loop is CASSQGTGTNEKLFF. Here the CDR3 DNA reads TGTGCCAGCAGCCAAGGGACAGGGACTAATGAAAAACTGTTTTTT.

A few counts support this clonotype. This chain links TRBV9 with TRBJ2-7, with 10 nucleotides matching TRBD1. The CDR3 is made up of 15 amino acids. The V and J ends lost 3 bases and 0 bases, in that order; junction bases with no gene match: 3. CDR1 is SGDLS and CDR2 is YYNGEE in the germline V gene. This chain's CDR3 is CASSAGQGDSYEQYF. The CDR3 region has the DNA TGTGCCAGCAGCGCTGGACAGGGGGACTCCTACGAGCAGTACTTC.

CDR3 in amino acids: CASSSPGFSNQPQHF. The CDR3 region has the DNA TGTGCCAGCAGTTCGCCAGGGTTCAGCAATCAGCCCCAGCATTTT. The chain couples TRBV28 to TRBJ1-5; D is possibly TRBD1 (5 bases). Trimming cost V 4 bases and J 1 base, with 11 bases left between them. This CDR3 comprises 15 residues. Germline V CDR1 and CDR2: MDHEN, SYDVKM.

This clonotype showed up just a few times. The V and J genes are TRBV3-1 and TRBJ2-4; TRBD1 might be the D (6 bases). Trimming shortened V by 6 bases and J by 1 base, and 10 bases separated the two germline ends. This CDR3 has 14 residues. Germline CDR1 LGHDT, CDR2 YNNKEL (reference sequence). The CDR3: CASSRQGAKNIQYF. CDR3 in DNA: TGTGCCAGCAGTAGGCAGGGGGCCAAAAACATTCAGTACTTC.

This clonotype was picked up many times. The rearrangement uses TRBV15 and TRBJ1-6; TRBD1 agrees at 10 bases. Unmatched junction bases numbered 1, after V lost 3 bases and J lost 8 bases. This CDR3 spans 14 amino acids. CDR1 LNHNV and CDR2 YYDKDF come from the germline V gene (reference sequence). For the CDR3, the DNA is TGTGCCACCAGCAGGACAGGGGGCTATTCACCCCTCCACTTT. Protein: CATSRTGGYSPLHF.

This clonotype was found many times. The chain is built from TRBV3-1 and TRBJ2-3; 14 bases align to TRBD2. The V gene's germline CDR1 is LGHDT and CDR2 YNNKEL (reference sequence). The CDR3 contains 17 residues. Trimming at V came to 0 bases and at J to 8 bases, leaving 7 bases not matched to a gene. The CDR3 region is CASSQDGGTSGRGTQYF. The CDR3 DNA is TGTGCCAGCAGCCAAGATGGGGGGACTAGCGGGAGAGGTACGCAGTATTTT.

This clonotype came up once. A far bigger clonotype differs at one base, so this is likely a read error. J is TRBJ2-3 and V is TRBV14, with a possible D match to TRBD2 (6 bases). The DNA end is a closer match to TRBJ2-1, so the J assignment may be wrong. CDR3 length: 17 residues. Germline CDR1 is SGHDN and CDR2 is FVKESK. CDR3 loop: CASSQGMGGARYSEQFF. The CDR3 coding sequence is TGTGCCAGCAGCCAAGGAATGGGCGGGGCCCGCTACAGTGAGCAGTTCTTC.

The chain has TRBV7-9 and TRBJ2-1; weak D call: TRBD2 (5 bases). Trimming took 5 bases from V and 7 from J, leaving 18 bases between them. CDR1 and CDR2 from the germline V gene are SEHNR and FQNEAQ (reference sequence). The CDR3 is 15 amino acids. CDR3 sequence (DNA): TGTGCCAGCAGCCCGGGCCTGGGGTGGGAGAATGAGCAGTTCTTC. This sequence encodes CASSPGLGWENEQFF. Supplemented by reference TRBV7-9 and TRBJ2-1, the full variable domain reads DTGVSQNPRHKITKRGQNVTFRCDPISEHNRLYWYRQTLGQGPEFLTYFQNEAQLEKSRLLSDRFSAERPKGSFSTLEIQRTEQGDSAMYLCASSPGLGWENEQFFGPGTRLTVL.

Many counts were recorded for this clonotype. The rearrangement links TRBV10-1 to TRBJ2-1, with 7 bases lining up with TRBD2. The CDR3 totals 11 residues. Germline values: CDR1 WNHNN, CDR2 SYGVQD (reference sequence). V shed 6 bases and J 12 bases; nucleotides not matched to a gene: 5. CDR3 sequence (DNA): TGCGCCAGCAGCCGCGGGAGTGTGCAGTTCTTC. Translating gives CASSRGSVQFF.